This is a list of T cell receptor beta chains from one sample in a study of technical replicates of blood from a handful of donors. Using immunoSEQ multiplex PCR, the repertoire was profiled, and TCRdb retains in-frame clones only, with some absent. This sample has approximately 70,000 clones; approximately 92% occur once, and the top ten carry over 0.35%. Sequenced: T cells isolated from PBMCs. These receptors originate from a human donor in good health. Both conserved end residues are part of each CDR3. Each record gives: J gene, D gene, V gene, clone size, CDR3 DNA, CDR3 protein. A D gene is named only where the DNA matches it firmly. Expanded clones are given a class, and other clones once, few, many or no size at all.

J gene: TRBJ2-6
D gene: NA
V gene: TRBV4-3
clone size: NA
CDR3 DNA: TGCGCCAGCAGCCAAGATGCAGTCTCTGGGGCCAACGTCCTGACTTTC
CDR3 protein: CASSQDAVSGANVLTF

J gene: TRBJ2-2
D gene: TRBD2
V gene: TRBV5-1
clone size: NA
CDR3 DNA: TGCGCCAGCGCCCAGACTAGCGGGGGCCCCGGGGAGCTGTTTTTT
CDR3 protein: CASAQTSGGPGELFF

J gene: TRBJ2-7
D gene: NA
V gene: TRBV5-1
clone size: NA
CDR3 DNA: TGCGCCAGCAGCTTGGGGACAGACGAGCAGTACTTC
CDR3 protein: CASSLGTDEQYF

J gene: TRBJ1-2
D gene: NA
V gene: TRBV19
clone size: NA
CDR3 DNA: TGTGCCAGTAGTCCGAACCCGAGACTCCCCACGGCTGGCTACACCTTC
CDR3 protein: CASSPNPRLPTAGYTF

J gene: TRBJ2-7
D gene: TRBD2
V gene: TRBV4-3
clone size: NA
CDR3 DNA: TGCGCCAGCAGCACCGACCTAGCGGGTGGCTCCTACGAGCAGTACTTC
CDR3 protein: CASSTDLAGGSYEQYF

J gene: TRBJ2-1
D gene: TRBD2
V gene: TRBV6-4
clone size: NA
CDR3 DNA: TGTGCCAGCAGTGACTCCGTAGCGGGGATCTCCTACAATGAGCAGTTCTTC
CDR3 protein: CASSDSVAGISYNEQFF

J gene: TRBJ2-5
D gene: TRBD2
V gene: TRBV12-5
clone size: NA
CDR3 DNA: TGTGCTAGTGGTCCACGACTTCAGGGAGGGGTCCAAGAGACCCAGTACTTC
CDR3 protein: CASGPRLQGGVQETQYF

J gene: TRBJ2-3
D gene: TRBD2
V gene: TRBV9
clone size: NA
CDR3 DNA: TGTGCCAGCAGCGGGGGGTGGCTAGCGGGACAAGATACGCAGTATTTT
CDR3 protein: CASSGGWLAGQDTQYF

J gene: TRBJ2-3
D gene: NA
V gene: TRBV19
clone size: NA
CDR3 DNA: TGTGCCAGTAGAACCCTAACAGGCAAAGATACGCAGTATTTT
CDR3 protein: CASRTLTGKDTQYF

J gene: TRBJ2-7
D gene: NA
V gene: TRBV19
clone size: NA
CDR3 DNA: TGTGCCAGTAGTATTGGTAGCGGTTACGAGCAGTACTTC
CDR3 protein: CASSIGSGYEQYF

J gene: TRBJ2-2
D gene: TRBD2
V gene: TRBV5-6
clone size: NA
CDR3 DNA: TGTGCCAGCAGCTTGCGGGGGGGGACCGGGGAGCTGTTTTTT
CDR3 protein: CASSLRGGTGELFF

J gene: TRBJ2-6
D gene: NA
V gene: TRBV5-4
clone size: NA
CDR3 DNA: TGTGCCGGAACAGGGACCTCTGGGGCCAACGTCCTGACTTTC
CDR3 protein: CAGTGTSGANVLTF

J gene: TRBJ1-1
D gene: TRBD1
V gene: TRBV27
clone size: NA
CDR3 DNA: TGTGCCAGCAGTTCCCCCTGGACAGGGTATACTGAAGCTTTCTTT
CDR3 protein: CASSSPWTGYTEAFF

J gene: TRBJ1-2
D gene: NA
V gene: TRBV27
clone size: NA
CDR3 DNA: TGTGCCAGCAGTCCTAACAGGATATGGGGGGATACCTATGGCTACACCTTC
CDR3 protein: CASSPNRIWGDTYGYTF

J gene: TRBJ2-7
D gene: NA
V gene: TRBV29-1
clone size: NA
CDR3 DNA: TGCAGCGTCCACACAGGGCCCTGGTACGAGCAGTACTTC
CDR3 protein: CSVHTGPWYEQYF

J gene: TRBJ2-7
D gene: TRBD1
V gene: TRBV11-3
clone size: NA
CDR3 DNA: TGTGCCAGCAGCCTCTCCGGGACAGGGCTCTACGAGCAGTACTTC
CDR3 protein: CASSLSGTGLYEQYF

J gene: TRBJ2-5
D gene: TRBD1
V gene: TRBV5-1
clone size: NA
CDR3 DNA: TGCGCCAGCAGCTTGACAGGGGGGGAGACCCAGTACTTC
CDR3 protein: CASSLTGGETQYF

J gene: TRBJ2-7
D gene: NA
V gene: TRBV7-9
clone size: once
CDR3 DNA: TGTGCCAGCAGTTCGTCAGGTGCCTACGAGCAGTACTTC
CDR3 protein: CASSSSGAYEQYF

J gene: TRBJ2-5
D gene: NA
V gene: TRBV27
clone size: NA
CDR3 DNA: TGTGCCAGCAGTATCACCGTAGAGGGAGAGACCCAGTACTTC
CDR3 protein: CASSITVEGETQYF

J gene: TRBJ2-5
D gene: NA
V gene: TRBV15
clone size: once
CDR3 DNA: TGTGCCACCAGCACATTAGCGGCCCAAGAGACCCAGTACTTC
CDR3 protein: CATSTLAAQETQYF

J gene: TRBJ2-7
D gene: TRBD2
V gene: TRBV7-2
clone size: NA
CDR3 DNA: TGTGCCAGCAGCTTAAGCGGGGCCTACGAGCAGTACTTC
CDR3 protein: CASSLSGAYEQYF

J gene: TRBJ2-7
D gene: NA
V gene: TRBV7-6
clone size: NA
CDR3 DNA: TGTGCCAGCAGCTTAGATTCGGGAGAGCAGTACTTC
CDR3 protein: CASSLDSGEQYF

J gene: TRBJ1-4
D gene: NA
V gene: TRBV7-9
clone size: NA
CDR3 DNA: TGTGCCAGCAGCTTAGGTGCACAGTTCGAAAAACTGTTTTTT
CDR3 protein: CASSLGAQFEKLFF

J gene: TRBJ2-3
D gene: NA
V gene: TRBV9
clone size: NA
CDR3 DNA: TGTGCCAGCAGCGGACCGACAGGTGGGCCCACAGATACGCAGTATTTT
CDR3 protein: CASSGPTGGPTDTQYF

J gene: TRBJ2-3
D gene: TRBD1
V gene: TRBV7-3
clone size: NA
CDR3 DNA: TGTGCCAGCAGCTTAGGGGACAGGGATGCAGATACGCAGTATTTT
CDR3 protein: CASSLGDRDADTQYF

J gene: TRBJ1-5
D gene: NA
V gene: TRBV2
clone size: NA
CDR3 DNA: TGTGCCAGCAACGGTGAGGGGGTTGAGCCCCAGCATTTT
CDR3 protein: CASNGEGVEPQHF

J gene: TRBJ2-4
D gene: NA
V gene: TRBV6-6
clone size: NA
CDR3 DNA: TGTGCCAGCAGTTTCTCGGGACTTATAGCCAAAAACATTCAGTACTTC
CDR3 protein: CASSFSGLIAKNIQYF

J gene: TRBJ2-7
D gene: TRBD1
V gene: TRBV4-1
clone size: NA
CDR3 DNA: TGCGCCAGCAGCCTAGGGACAGGGGTAAATCTGGACGAGCAGTACTTC
CDR3 protein: CASSLGTGVNLDEQYF

J gene: TRBJ1-1
D gene: NA
V gene: TRBV5-1
clone size: few
CDR3 DNA: TGCGCCAGCAGCTTAGTCTCACAGGTGGGAGGTAGCACTGAAGCTTTCTTT
CDR3 protein: CASSLVSQVGGSTEAFF

J gene: TRBJ1-4
D gene: NA
V gene: TRBV29-1
clone size: NA
CDR3 DNA: TGCAGCGCTTGGGAGGGAGAAAAACTGTTTTTT
CDR3 protein: CSAWEGEKLFF

J gene: TRBJ1-1
D gene: NA
V gene: TRBV25-1
clone size: NA
CDR3 DNA: TGTGCCAGCAGTGATCGGGGTTTCACTGAAGCTTTCTTT
CDR3 protein: CASSDRGFTEAFF

J gene: TRBJ2-7
D gene: NA
V gene: TRBV10-3
clone size: NA
CDR3 DNA: TGTGCCATCACCCGAGACAGTGAAGCCTACGAGCAGTACTTC
CDR3 protein: CAITRDSEAYEQYF

J gene: TRBJ1-6
D gene: NA
V gene: TRBV15
clone size: NA
CDR3 DNA: TGTGCCACCAGCAGACAGTATAATTCACCCCTCCACTTT
CDR3 protein: CATSRQYNSPLHF

J gene: TRBJ1-1
D gene: NA
V gene: TRBV6-5
clone size: NA
CDR3 DNA: TGTGCCAGCAGTTACGGGAGGGCCACTGAAGCTTTCTTT
CDR3 protein: CASSYGRATEAFF

J gene: TRBJ1-1
D gene: NA
V gene: TRBV28
clone size: NA
CDR3 DNA: TGTGCCAGCATCCCATCGGAGGGGAGCACTGAAGCTTTCTTT
CDR3 protein: CASIPSEGSTEAFF

J gene: TRBJ1-2
D gene: TRBD1
V gene: TRBV11-3
clone size: once
CDR3 DNA: TGTGCCAGCAGCTTACCTCGGACAGGGAGTGGTGGCTACACCTTC
CDR3 protein: CASSLPRTGSGGYTF